This entry concerns a single TCR beta chain. Its specificity is unknown. This CDR3 comprises 12 residues. V gave up 5 bases and J gave up 15 bases, with 17 bases separating them. Per germline, CDR1 SEHNR and CDR2 FQNEAQ (reference sequence). This PCR relied on a set of 60 Vbeta primers and 13 Jbeta primers. Only in-frame clones appear in the TCRdb table, and some are missing; sequencing was by immunoSEQ multiplex PCR. The profile shows around 170,000 clones, approximately 81% of them singletons. The data originate from a study of cytomegalovirus exposure and HLA in healthy donors. Study observations and caveats: Donors were assumed by presence/absence analyses to have roughly uniform sequencing depth. Three CMV-associated chains were confirmed in vitro to be specific for CMV antigens.

Healthy bone marrow donors made up the donors. The source material was PBMCs. The V gene is TRBV7-9, the J gene TRBJ2-1; D is possibly TRBD2 (7 bases). This sequence was found in a man aged 50 or older in good health and CMV-seronegative. The CDR3 sequence: CASSGGGAVPFF. CDR3 DNA sequence: TGTGCCAGCAGCGGGGGGGGCGCCGTTCCGTTCTTC.